The 30 T cell receptor beta chains below come from one sample, sequenced in a study of blood T cell repertoires in COVID-19. The repertoire was sequenced with immunoSEQ multiplex PCR; TCRdb's copy has only in-frame clones and lacks some. The data contain about 230,000 clones, over 80% of them seen just once; the ten biggest clones take up approximately 2.6%. The material sequenced was peripheral blood. The receptor set was obtained from a woman aged 70-85 years with active or convalescent COVID-19.

The J gene is TRBJ1-2, the V gene TRBV6-2 or TRBV6-3, with 7 bases lining up with TRBD1. The germline V gene has CDR1 MNHEY and CDR2 SVGEGT. Germline trimming cut 4 bases from V and 4 bases from J; bases unmatched to any gene: 9. The CDR3 runs to 15 residues. Written as DNA, the CDR3 is TGTGCCAGCAGTTCCGGGACAGTGAAGATCTATGGCTACACCTTC. Amino acids: CASSSGTVKIYGYTF.

The chain links TRBV3-1 (or the pseudogene TRBV3-2) to TRBJ1-2; D is undetermined. The CDR3 consists of 15 residues. The germline V and J ends were trimmed by 3 bases and 4 bases, with 15 bases remaining between them. Germline V lookup: CDR1 LGHDT, CDR2 YNNKEL (reference sequence). The CDR3 loop is CASSQGGNPLYGYTF. The DNA of the CDR3 is TGTGCCAGCAGCCAGGGAGGGAACCCCCTCTATGGCTACACCTTC.

This clone was seen once. DNA of the CDR3: TGTGCCAGCACAGGACATGGCTACAATGAGCAGTTCTTC. Encoded protein: CASTGHGYNEQFF. The chain is built from TRBV2 and TRBJ2-1, with D perhaps matching TRBD1 (5 bases). There are 13 residues in the CDR3. V was pared by 7 bases and J by 3 bases, with 10 bases between. Germline CDR1 and CDR2: SNHLY and FYNNEI.

J is TRBJ1-5 and V is TRBV5-6; tentatively, D is TRBD1 (6 bases). V dropped 4 bases and J dropped 7 bases, with 15 bases sitting between them. There are 14 residues in the CDR3. Germline V gene lookup returns CDR1 SGHDT and CDR2 YYEEEE. CDR3 sequence reads: CASSQTGVAQPQHF. The CDR3 nucleotides read TGTGCCAGCAGCCAGACAGGAGTGGCCCAGCCCCAGCATTTT.

The chain combines TRBV2 with TRBJ1-3; 8 nucleotides agree with TRBD1. The germline V gene has CDR1 SNHLY and CDR2 FYNNEI. This CDR3 region has 16 residues. V was clipped by 7 bases and J by 4 bases; unmatched bases: 12. CDR3: CASKLLTGAGGNTIYF. In DNA, the CDR3 is TGTGCCAGCAAACTTTTGACAGGGGCGGGAGGAAACACCATATATTTT.

This chain connects TRBV19 to TRBJ2-1; tentative D call: TRBD1 (5 bases). V lost 7 bases and J lost 2, with 18 bases in between. The CDR3 has 16 residues. Germline CDR1 and CDR2: LNHDA and SQIVND (reference sequence). CDR3 bases: TGTGCCAGTAAGGCCCTGGCGTCAGGGACCTACAATGAGCAGTTCTTC. It translates to CASKALASGTYNEQFF.

The J gene is TRBJ1-3, the V gene TRBV28; the D gene is possibly TRBD1 (5 bases). This CDR3 spans 16 amino acids. With 1 base removed from V and 3 bases from J, the gap between germline ends came to 13 bases. From germline, CDR1 is MDHEN and CDR2 SYDVKM. CDR3 in amino acids: CASSLYQGSLGNTIYF. The CDR3, as DNA: TGTGCCAGCAGTTTATATCAGGGCAGCCTTGGAAACACCATATATTTT. Full variable domain (rest looked up from reference TRBV28 and TRBJ1-3): DVKVTQSSRYLVKRTGEKVFLECVQDMDHENMFWYRQDPGLGLRLIYFSYDVKMKEKGDIPEGYSVSREKKERFSLILESASTNQTSMYLCASSLYQGSLGNTIYFGEGSWLTVV.

This chain uses TRBV27 with TRBJ1-1; no reliable D call. The length of the CDR3 is 15 residues. CDR1 is MNHEY, CDR2 SMNVEV, per germline (reference sequence). Deletions cut 2 bases from V and 2 bases from J, with 12 bases between. CDR3 amino acids: CASSLGPVVNTEAFF. CDR3 sequence (DNA): TGTGCCAGCAGTTTAGGTCCGGTAGTCAACACTGAAGCTTTCTTT.

The gene calls are TRBV6-1 and TRBJ1-5, with D hard to call. The germline V gene has CDR1 MNHNS and CDR2 SASEGT. V dropped 1 base and J dropped 8 bases, with 9 bases sitting between them. This CDR3 has 13 amino acids. CDR3 loop: CASSEDPGKPQHF. For the CDR3, the DNA is TGTGCCAGCAGTGAAGACCCCGGTAAGCCCCAGCATTTT.

The chain is built from TRBV6-5 and TRBJ1-1; D is possibly TRBD1 (5 bases). Trimming cost V 8 bases and J 7 bases, with 17 bases left between them. This CDR3 has 13 residues. From germline, CDR1 is MNHEY and CDR2 SVGAGI. This CDR3 is CASSHTGGSEAFF. For the CDR3, the DNA is TGTGCCAGCTCTCACACGGGGGGAAGTGAAGCTTTCTTT.

The rearrangement joins TRBV6-2 or TRBV6-3 to TRBJ2-7, with TRBD1 matching over 8 bases. V lost 2 bases, J lost 7 bases, and 1 base stayed unmatched. This CDR3 contains 12 residues. From germline, CDR1 is MNHEY and CDR2 SVGEGT. The CDR3 region is CASSYDRGEQYF. The DNA for the CDR3 is TGTGCCAGCAGTTACGACAGGGGAGAGCAGTACTTC.

The chain carries TRBV5-1 and TRBJ2-2, with 9 bases fitting TRBD2. This CDR3 is built from 16 residues. V lost 0 bases to trimming and J lost 6 bases; unmatched junction nucleotides: 6. CDR1 is SGHRS, CDR2 YFSETQ, per germline. The CDR3 reads CASSLELAGVPGELFF. In DNA, the CDR3 is TGCGCCAGCAGCTTGGAGTTAGCGGGAGTCCCCGGGGAGCTGTTTTTT.

The V and J genes are TRBV11-2 and TRBJ1-1, with unresolved D. Germline V gives CDR1 SGHAT, CDR2 FQNNGV. CDR3 length: 15 residues. V lost 0 bases and J 0 bases, leaving 8 bases between the germline ends. CDR3 region: CASSLDPFMNTEAFF. The CDR3 DNA sequence: TGTGCCAGCAGCTTAGATCCGTTTATGAACACTGAAGCTTTCTTT.

The J gene is TRBJ2-2, the V gene TRBV24-1; tentative D call: TRBD1 (6 bases). V dropped 7 bases and J dropped 5 bases, with 7 bases sitting between them. In germline, CDR1 is KGHDR, CDR2 SFDVKD. There are 12 residues in the CDR3. This CDR3 is CATSDRTGELFF. The CDR3 DNA reads as TGTGCCACCAGCGACAGGACCGGGGAGCTGTTTTTT.

The chain is built from TRBV3-1 (or the pseudogene TRBV3-2) and TRBJ1-2; a possible D gene is TRBD1 (6 bases). Germline CDR1 reads LGHDT; CDR2 reads YNNKEL (reference sequence). This CDR3 contains 15 residues. Trimming pared 1 base from V and 8 bases from J, leaving 17 bases between. The CDR3 nucleotides read TGTGCCAGCAGCCAAGGTCCGGGGGGCGCGGGAGGCTACACCTTC. Amino acids: CASSQGPGGAGGYTF.

The rearrangement uses TRBV29-1 and TRBJ2-1; 7 positions agree with TRBD2. Germline CDR1 SQVTM, CDR2 ANQGSEA. The CDR3 spans 17 residues. V dropped 3 bases and J dropped 3; count of bases not matched to a gene: 14. Here the CDR3 reads CSVDSLGGGPVYNEQFF. In nucleotides, the CDR3 is TGCAGCGTTGATAGTCTGGGGGGAGGGCCGGTCTACAATGAGCAGTTCTTC.

In this sample, this clone turned up once. The chain employs TRBV3-1 (or the pseudogene TRBV3-2) and TRBJ1-2; D unresolved. This CDR3 has 16 amino acids. Trimming took 0 bases from V and 6 from J, leaving 17 bases between them. Germline V CDR1 and CDR2: LGHDT, YNNKEL (reference sequence). The CDR3 is CASSQDPVVAQDGYTF. Written as DNA, the CDR3 is TGTGCCAGCAGCCAAGACCCAGTGGTCGCCCAAGATGGCTACACCTTC.

The CDR3 DNA is TGTGCCAGCAGTTTTAGTCAAGAGACCCAGTACTTC. This sequence encodes CASSFSQETQYF. The chain couples TRBV28 to TRBJ2-5; D is undetermined. Per the germline V gene, CDR1 is MDHEN and CDR2 is SYDVKM. V lost 3 bases and J lost 2, with 4 bases in between. CDR3 length equals 12 residues.

This clone was picked up a small number of times. The chain uses TRBV19 and TRBJ2-6, with 8 bases lining up with TRBD1. This CDR3 contains 17 residues. Germline CDR1 is LNHDA and CDR2 is SQIVND (reference sequence). V trimming: 9 bases; J trimming: 2 bases; junction bases outside the gene matches: 12. The CDR3 nucleotides are TGTGCCAGCCAAACGTCCACGGGACAGGCTGGGGCCAACGTCCTGACTTTC. Translating gives CASQTSTGQAGANVLTF.

The V and J genes are TRBV4-2 and TRBJ2-7; 11 bases map to TRBD2. The CDR3 consists of 15 residues. Germline assignment: CDR1 LGHNA and CDR2 YNFKEQ. J gave up 3 bases and V 7 bases, and 8 bases lay outside the gene matches. The CDR3: CASTYGTSGSYEQYF. The DNA of the CDR3 is TGTGCCAGCACTTACGGGACTAGCGGAAGCTACGAGCAGTACTTC.

This sequence joins TRBV7-9 and TRBJ2-3, with a possible D match to TRBD2 (6 bases). CDR1 and CDR2 (germline): SEHNR, FQNEAQ (reference sequence). This CDR3 has 16 amino acids. V lost 5 bases to trimming and J lost 6 bases, with 21 bases between them. CDR3 bases: TGTGCCAGCAGCCCGGGACTCCTCCTGGGTAGGGATACGCAGTATTTT. This codes for CASSPGLLLGRDTQYF.

This clone appeared a single time. The CDR3 DNA reads TGTGCCAGCAGCTATCACCGGGACAGCACAGATAATTCACCCCTCCACTTT. Amino acids: CASSYHRDSTDNSPLHF. The chain combines TRBV5-6 with TRBJ1-6; 7 nucleotides align to TRBD1. The CDR3 has 17 amino acids. Germline CDR1 is SGHDT and CDR2 is YYEEEE. Germline trimming cut 3 bases from V and 5 bases from J; bases unmatched to any gene: 11.

V gene TRBV6-2 or TRBV6-3 combines with J gene TRBJ1-4; D call uncertain. The CDR3 contains 15 residues. Germline V gene sequence: CDR1 MNHEY, CDR2 SVGEGT. Trimming shortened V by 6 bases and J by 10 bases, and 21 bases separated the two germline ends. The CDR3 nucleotides read TGTGCCAGCAGCCCGGTTCAGGTGGAGGTTGGAAAACTGTTTTTT. Translation gives CASSPVQVEVGKLFF.

CDR3 sequence reads: CASSYSWTSGGTYEQYF. The CDR3 DNA reads TGTGCCAGCAGCTACAGTTGGACTAGCGGGGGAACCTACGAGCAGTACTTC. The chain is built from TRBV3-1 (or the pseudogene TRBV3-2) and TRBJ2-7; TRBD2 matches 13 bases. The length of the CDR3 is 17 residues. The germline gives CDR1 LGHDT, CDR2 YNNKEL (reference sequence). Trimming took 5 bases from V and 2 from J; bases not matched to a gene: 9.

The chain is built from TRBV3-1 (or the pseudogene TRBV3-2) and TRBJ2-7, with TRBD1 matching 9 bases. V was pared by 4 bases and J by 4 bases, with 5 bases of the junction left unmatched. The germline CDR1 and CDR2 sequences are LGHDT and YNNKEL (reference sequence). There are 14 residues in the CDR3. CDR3 in amino acids: CASSLGTGMYEQYF. The DNA for the CDR3 is TGTGCCAGCAGCCTAGGGACAGGGATGTACGAGCAGTACTTC.

The chain employs TRBV6-4 and TRBJ1-2; D possibly corresponds to TRBD1 (5 bases). The V gene lost 5 bases and the J gene lost 9 bases, with 16 bases spanning the gap. The CDR3 sequence is 13 residues long. The germline V gene has CDR1 MRHNA and CDR2 SNTAGT. The CDR3 here is CASSLEPGLSYTF. The CDR3 region has the DNA TGTGCCAGCAGTCTCGAGCCGGGACTGAGCTACACCTTC.

V is TRBV7-2 and J is TRBJ2-7, with a possible D match to TRBD1 (6 bases). The CDR3 runs to 14 residues. From germline, CDR1 is SGHTA and CDR2 FQGNSA. V was clipped by 4 bases and J by 0 bases, with 10 bases between them. The CDR3 nucleotides read TGTGCCAGCAGCTCGGACAGAGTCTCCTACGAGCAGTACTTC. Translating it yields CASSSDRVSYEQYF.

The V gene is TRBV6-5, the J gene TRBJ2-2; unclear D gene. The germline V gene encodes CDR1 MNHEY and CDR2 SVGAGI. Trimming stripped 4 bases from V and 4 bases from J, with 7 bases between. The CDR3 contains 13 residues. Here the CDR3 reads CASSSTFTGELFF. The CDR3 nucleotides read TGTGCCAGCAGTTCTACGTTCACCGGGGAGCTGTTTTTT.

The CDR3 DNA reads TGTGCCAGCAGTAGGGAGGTTCAGCCCCAGCATTTT. The encoded protein is CASSREVQPQHF. This chain joins TRBV2 and TRBJ1-5; D not certain. V was clipped by 5 bases and J by 6 bases, with 8 bases between them. CDR1 is SNHLY and CDR2 is FYNNEI in the germline V gene. The CDR3 covers 12 residues.

The chain recombines TRBV3-1 (or the pseudogene TRBV3-2) with TRBJ2-5, with a possible D match to TRBD2 (5 bases). The V gene lost 4 bases and the J gene lost 4 bases, with 22 bases spanning the gap. Germline values: CDR1 LGHDT, CDR2 YNNKEL (reference sequence). This CDR3 is 17 amino acids long. The CDR3 DNA is TGTGCCAGCAGCCCCCAAGGCGGGTTTGGGGTAGGAGAGACCCAGTACTTC. Its protein is CASSPQGGFGVGETQYF.